A single TCR beta chain is shown here with its context. The final CDR3 position lacks the conserved phenylalanine or tryptophan, pointing to a likely read error. A modified ARM-PCR protocol with three rounds of nested PCR amplified TCRbeta. TCRdb re-called the multiplex PCR reads through MiXCR, storing one row per CDR3 protein. The profile shows roughly 90,000 distinct CDR3 sequences, 76% of them singletons. This record belongs to a study of tumor and adjacent non-tumor tissue in lung cancer. Study information: There were some 12 adenocarcinoma, 2 squamous cell carcinoma and 1 small cell lung cancer cases. Aged about 31 to 80 years, patients included 9 to 11 men and 4 to 6 women with stage I to III disease.

The template was RNA from unsorted bulk tissue. More than 3 cm separated this lung sample from the edge of the tumor. The CDR3 has 15 residues. The germline V gene has CDR1 LGHNA and CDR2 YNFKEQ. This receptor was taken from a woman aged 45-65 years with non-small cell lung cancer. Sequenced: distant non-tumor lung tissue. The rearrangement links TRBV4-2 to TRBJ1-5; D uncertain. CDR3 region: CASSQDLTRNQPQHI. DNA for the CDR3: TGTGCCAGCAGCCAAGACCTCACTAGAAATCAGCCACAGCATATT.